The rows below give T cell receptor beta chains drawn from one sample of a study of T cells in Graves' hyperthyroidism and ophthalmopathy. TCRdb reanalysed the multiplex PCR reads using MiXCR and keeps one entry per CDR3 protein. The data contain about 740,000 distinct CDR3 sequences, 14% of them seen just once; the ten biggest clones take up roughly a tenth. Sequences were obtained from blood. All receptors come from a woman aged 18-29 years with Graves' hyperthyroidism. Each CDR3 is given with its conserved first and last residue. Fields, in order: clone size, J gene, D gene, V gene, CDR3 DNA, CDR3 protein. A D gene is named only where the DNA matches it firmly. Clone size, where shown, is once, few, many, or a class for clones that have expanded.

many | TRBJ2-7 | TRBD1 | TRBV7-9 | TGTGCCAGCAGTGATCCGGGACAGGGGATTTACGAGCAGTACTTC | CASSDPGQGIYEQYF
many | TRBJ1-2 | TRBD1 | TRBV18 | TGTGCCAGCTCACCGAACCGGGACAGCTATGGCTACACCTTC | CASSPNRDSYGYTF
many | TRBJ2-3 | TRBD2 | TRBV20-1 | TGCAGTGCCCCCAGGACTAGCGGGAGGGATACGCAGTATTTT | CSAPRTSGRDTQYF
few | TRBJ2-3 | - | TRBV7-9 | TGTGCCAGCAGCTTGCCCCCGCGGGCCGTCACAGATACGCAGTATTTT | CASSLPPRAVTDTQYF
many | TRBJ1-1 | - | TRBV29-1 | TGCAGCGCTAGACGGTACACTGAAGCTTTCTTT | CSARRYTEAFF
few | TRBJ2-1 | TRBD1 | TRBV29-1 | TGCAGCGTTGAAGGGACAGGGTCCTACAATGAGCAGTTCTTC | CSVEGTGSYNEQFF
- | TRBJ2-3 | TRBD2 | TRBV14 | TGTGCCAGCAGCGTCCAAAAGACTAGCGGGAGGGGAGATACGCAGTATTTT | CASSVQKTSGRGDTQYF
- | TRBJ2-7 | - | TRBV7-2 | TGTGCCAGCAGCCATGGGCAAAGGGCCGAGCAGTACTTC | CASSHGQRAEQYF
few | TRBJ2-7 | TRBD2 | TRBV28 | TGTGCCAGCAGTACCCGCCTTCTGTCTAGCGGCCCCTACAAGCAGTACTTC | CASSTRLLSSGPYKQYF
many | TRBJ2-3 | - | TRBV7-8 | TGTGCCAGCAGCTTAGGGGGCAGGGGATCGGATACGCAGTATTTT | CASSLGGRGSDTQYF